A selection of T cell receptor beta chains follows, all from one sample in a study of cytomegalovirus exposure and HLA in healthy donors. Clones were sequenced by immunoSEQ multiplex PCR, and TCRdb holds only the in-frame ones, with some missing. The table lists 160,000 or so clones, more than 75% of them singletons. What was sequenced was PBMCs. The receptor source for this set is a man aged 18 to 35 in good health and CMV-seronegative. Each CDR3 is given with its conserved first and last residue. The order of the fields is V gene, clone size, CDR3 length, J gene, CDR3 protein. Clone size is shown for a subset of rows, as once, few, many or a class of expanded clone.

v_call: TRBV5-1; clone_size: NA; cdr3_length: 17; j_call: TRBJ2-6; cdr3_aa: CASSTTGIDSGANVLTF
v_call: TRBV6-5; clone_size: NA; cdr3_length: 15; j_call: TRBJ2-4; cdr3_aa: CASSYSLGGKNIQYF
v_call: TRBV7-9; clone_size: NA; cdr3_length: 14; j_call: TRBJ1-1; cdr3_aa: CASSPQGMNTEAFF
v_call: TRBV18; clone_size: NA; cdr3_length: 15; j_call: TRBJ2-3; cdr3_aa: CASSLTGQGTDTQYF
v_call: TRBV13; clone_size: NA; cdr3_length: 15; j_call: TRBJ2-3; cdr3_aa: CASSPPDRVTDTQYF
v_call: TRBV25-1; clone_size: NA; cdr3_length: 14; j_call: TRBJ2-7; cdr3_aa: CARRLARLLGEQYF
v_call: TRBV12-5; clone_size: NA; cdr3_length: 17; j_call: TRBJ2-1; cdr3_aa: CASGFSGRASLDNEQFF
v_call: TRBV10-3; clone_size: NA; cdr3_length: 13; j_call: TRBJ1-1; cdr3_aa: CAISVDRNTEAFF
v_call: TRBV7-6; clone_size: once; cdr3_length: 15; j_call: TRBJ2-2; cdr3_aa: CASSLRTANTGELFF
v_call: TRBV11-2; clone_size: NA; cdr3_length: 15; j_call: TRBJ1-3; cdr3_aa: CASSLGGGYRNTIYF
v_call: TRBV5-4; clone_size: NA; cdr3_length: 13; j_call: TRBJ1-2; cdr3_aa: CASSLVQGKGYTF
v_call: TRBV27; clone_size: NA; cdr3_length: 15; j_call: TRBJ1-1; cdr3_aa: CASSLTPYSGTEAFF
v_call: TRBV6-1; clone_size: NA; cdr3_length: 12; j_call: TRBJ2-1; cdr3_aa: CAGGQGINEQFF
v_call: TRBV11-2; clone_size: NA; cdr3_length: 18; j_call: TRBJ2-1; cdr3_aa: CASSLTLAGPVGYNEQFF
v_call: TRBV5-1; clone_size: NA; cdr3_length: 16; j_call: TRBJ1-6; cdr3_aa: CASSLKTTGAKSPLHF
v_call: TRBV6-5; clone_size: NA; cdr3_length: 12; j_call: TRBJ2-7; cdr3_aa: CASLAGDYEQYF
v_call: TRBV28; clone_size: NA; cdr3_length: 16; j_call: TRBJ2-2; cdr3_aa: CASSFLGTGGTGELFF
v_call: TRBV4-3; clone_size: NA; cdr3_length: 15; j_call: TRBJ1-3; cdr3_aa: CASSQAGTPGNTIYF
v_call: TRBV7-9; clone_size: NA; cdr3_length: 18; j_call: TRBJ2-2; cdr3_aa: CASSSDRGRELLTGELFF
v_call: TRBV2; clone_size: NA; cdr3_length: 16; j_call: TRBJ2-5; cdr3_aa: CASSEFLAGAGETQYF
v_call: TRBV19; clone_size: once; cdr3_length: 14; j_call: TRBJ1-1; cdr3_aa: CASKPSGAPTEAFF
v_call: TRBV5-1; clone_size: NA; cdr3_length: 15; j_call: TRBJ1-2; cdr3_aa: CASSEKDREIYGYTF
v_call: TRBV10-3; clone_size: NA; cdr3_length: 15; j_call: TRBJ2-7; cdr3_aa: CAIRAQGESSYEQYF
v_call: TRBV6-5; clone_size: NA; cdr3_length: 15; j_call: TRBJ2-7; cdr3_aa: CASSYGWTGTYEQYF
v_call: TRBV19; clone_size: NA; cdr3_length: 14; j_call: TRBJ2-1; cdr3_aa: CASSIGGKVDEQFF
v_call: TRBV5-1; clone_size: NA; cdr3_length: 16; j_call: TRBJ2-1; cdr3_aa: CASSLGPGLAYNEQFF
v_call: TRBV5-5; clone_size: NA; cdr3_length: 15; j_call: TRBJ2-7; cdr3_aa: CASSFEGTSGYEQYF